Below are 18 T cell receptor beta chains sequenced from a single sample in a study of blood T cell repertoires in COVID-19. Profiled with immunoSEQ multiplex PCR; TCRdb holds only in-frame clones, not every one. Found here are over 65,000 clones, 70% to 85% of them singletons; the top ten hold about 16%. Source material: peripheral blood. Receptors were obtained from a man of 80 years or more with active COVID-19.

V gene TRBV7-6 combines with J gene TRBJ2-5; tentatively, D is TRBD2 (5 bases). Germline CDR1 SGHVS, CDR2 FNYEAQ. This CDR3 has 14 amino acids. Trimming shortened V by 2 bases and J by 5 bases, and 12 bases separated the two germline ends. The CDR3 loop is CASSLSPGLETQYF. In DNA form, the CDR3 reads TGTGCCAGCAGCTTAAGTCCGGGGTTGGAGACCCAGTACTTC.

The chain is built from TRBV27 and TRBJ2-7, with 8 positions matching TRBD2. CDR3 length: 15 residues. Germline CDR1 reads MNHEY; CDR2 reads SMNVEV (reference sequence). V shed 4 bases and J 2 bases; nucleotides not matched to a gene: 7. CDR3 bases: TGTGCCAGCAGTTCCCCTAGCGGGCGAGCCTACGAGCAGTACTTC. Encoded protein: CASSSPSGRAYEQYF.

The genes are TRBV11-3 and TRBJ2-1, with 9 bases matching TRBD2. The germline gives CDR1 SGHNT, CDR2 YENEEA. The CDR3 consists of 16 residues. J lost 4 bases, V lost 1 base, and 5 bases had no gene match. The CDR3 sequence is CASSLVGGREYNEQFF. The CDR3 DNA is TGTGCCAGCAGCTTAGTGGGCGGGAGGGAATACAATGAGCAGTTCTTC.

The chain carries TRBV6-5 and TRBJ1-5; D is uncertain. CDR3 length equals 13 residues. V was clipped by 6 bases and J by 5 bases, with 11 bases between them. Per the germline V gene, CDR1 is MNHEY and CDR2 is SVGAGI. CDR3 sequence (DNA): TGTGCCAGCAGCTTTCGGAGGGATCAGCCCCAGCATTTT. Amino acids: CASSFRRDQPQHF.

V gene TRBV19 combines with J gene TRBJ1-5; 8 positions agree with TRBD1. This CDR3 region has 15 residues. Germline CDR1 LNHDA, CDR2 SQIVND (reference sequence). The V segment lost 6 bases and the J segment 6 bases; nucleotides outside the gene matches: 10. CDR3 coding DNA: TGTGCCAGTAGACTACACAGGGGGACAGGTCAGCCCCAGCATTTT. This translates into CASRLHRGTGQPQHF.

This chain uses TRBV9 with TRBJ2-3; D is possibly TRBD2 (5 bases). This CDR3 has 13 residues. The germline V and J ends were trimmed by 3 bases and 10 bases, with 15 bases remaining between them. The V gene's germline CDR1 is SGDLS and CDR2 YYNGEE. The CDR3 DNA sequence: TGTGCCAGCAGCGCTACTCCCTCCGGGGCGCAGTATTTT. This translates into CASSATPSGAQYF.

This clone was counted a few times. This sequence joins TRBV10-3 and TRBJ1-1, with 8 nucleotides matching TRBD1. The CDR3 extends over 16 amino acids. CDR1 ENHRY and CDR2 SYGVKD come from the germline V gene. The trim removed 0 bases at V and 6 bases at J, leaving 9 bases unmatched. The CDR3 sequence is CAISESEDRVRPEAFF. CDR3 nucleotide sequence: TGTGCCATCAGTGAGTCGGAGGACAGGGTACGGCCTGAAGCTTTCTTT.

This chain connects TRBV7-2 to TRBJ2-7; the D is unclear. V was cut by 5 bases and J by 6 bases, with 11 bases left in between. From germline, CDR1 is SGHTA and CDR2 FQGNSA. This CDR3 comprises 12 residues. Here the CDR3 reads CASSNPPREQYF. The CDR3 nucleotides read TGTGCCAGCAGCAACCCCCCGCGCGAGCAGTACTTC.

The chain has TRBV9 and TRBJ2-1; D uncertain. The germline CDR1 and CDR2 sequences are SGDLS and YYNGEE. The germline V and J ends were trimmed by 7 bases and 8 bases, with 16 bases remaining between them. The CDR3 covers 13 residues. Here the CDR3 reads CASSVRGVDEQFF. The CDR3 region has the DNA TGTGCCAGCTCTGTACGCGGTGTGGATGAGCAGTTCTTC.

This rearrangement joins TRBV6-2 or TRBV6-3 to TRBJ1-4, with 8 bases aligning to TRBD1. CDR3 length equals 15 residues. Unmatched junction bases numbered 8, after V lost 5 bases and J lost 6 bases. Germline-derived CDR1 and CDR2 are MNHEY and SVGEGT. The CDR3 sequence is CASSQGQGNHEKLFF. As DNA, the CDR3 is TGTGCCAGCAGTCAAGGACAGGGAAATCATGAAAAACTGTTTTTT.

CDR3 DNA sequence: TGTGCCAGTAATCCAGGGGCCAACTATGGCTACACCTTC. This sequence encodes CASNPGANYGYTF. V is TRBV19 and J is TRBJ1-2; D may be TRBD1 (6 bases). CDR1 is LNHDA and CDR2 is SQIVND in the germline V gene (reference sequence). Trimming left V 7 bases short and J 2 bases short, with 11 bases between. There are 13 residues in the CDR3.

This clone was seen only once. The V and J genes are TRBV9 and TRBJ2-2; D remains unclear. Between the trimmed V and J ends, which lost 0 bases and 0 bases, there was a span of 12 bases. Germline V gene sequence: CDR1 SGDLS, CDR2 YYNGEE. The CDR3 loop spans 17 amino acids. In DNA, the CDR3 is TGTGCCAGCAGCGTAGGCCTCCTAAATGCGAACACCGGGGAGCTGTTTTTT. This encodes CASSVGLLNANTGELFF.

This clone was seen more than once but under ten times. The CDR3 spells CASSLVSGEPIYEQYF. The CDR3, as DNA: TGCGCCAGCAGCTTGGTGAGCGGGGAACCGATCTACGAGCAGTACTTC. The chain employs TRBV5-1 and TRBJ2-7, with TRBD2 matching 7 bases. After removal of 0 bases from V and 3 bases from J, the junction contained 9 bases not matched to a gene. CDR1 and CDR2 (germline): SGHRS, YFSETQ. The CDR3 runs to 16 residues.

J is TRBJ2-7 and V is TRBV29-1, with 12 bases aligning to TRBD2. The V segment lost 3 bases and the J segment 7 bases; nucleotides outside the gene matches: 7. The V gene's germline CDR1 is SQVTM and CDR2 ANQGSEA. This CDR3 comprises 14 residues. The CDR3 nucleotides read TGCAGCGTTGAGTTGACTAGCGGGAGACGTGAGCAGTACTTC. This encodes CSVELTSGRREQYF.

This rearrangement joins TRBV3-1 (or the pseudogene TRBV3-2) to TRBJ2-2; 7 bases are a match to TRBD1. Germline loops: CDR1 LGHDT, CDR2 YNNKEL (reference sequence). CDR3 length equals 14 residues. The J segment lost 7 bases and the V segment lost 3 bases, leaving 5 bases of the junction unmatched. CDR3 residues: CASSQQGGGGELFF. Here the CDR3 DNA reads TGTGCCAGCAGCCAGCAAGGGGGCGGCGGGGAGCTGTTTTTT.

This chain uses TRBV12-3 or TRBV12-4 with TRBJ2-7; unclear D gene. The V end lost 8 bases, the J end lost 6 bases, and 17 bases lay between the germline ends. The CDR3 consists of 13 residues. CDR3 residues: CASAETRSGEQYF. CDR3 nucleotide sequence: TGTGCCAGCGCGGAAACGCGTTCTGGCGAGCAGTACTTC.

The chain uses TRBV6-5 and TRBJ1-2; a possible D gene is TRBD1 (5 bases). CDR3 length: 14 residues. Germline V CDR1 and CDR2: MNHEY, SVGAGI. V shed 2 bases and J shed 8 bases, with 15 bases lying between them. CDR3 coding DNA: TGTGCCAGCAGTTACGGCCAGGGTTCGGGCGGCTACACCTTC. Translation: CASSYGQGSGGYTF.

The chain links TRBV7-8 to TRBJ2-4, with D uncertain. Per the germline V gene, CDR1 is SGHVS and CDR2 is FQNEAQ. The CDR3 consists of 18 residues. Deletions cut 2 bases from V and 3 bases from J, with 20 bases between. CDR3 coding DNA: TGTGCCAGCAGCTTATCATATACCGGTAGTTCCGACAAAAACATTCAGTACTTC. Encoded protein: CASSLSYTGSSDKNIQYF.